Reported below is one T cell receptor (beta chain). The data were obtained in a study of blood T cell repertoires in COVID-19. Study in general: Researchers got acute and convalescent COVID-19 samples from the United States, Italy and Spain. PBMCs, B-cell-depleted T cells, or T cells provided the cDNA or gDNA that made up the material.

Germline V CDR1 and CDR2: SEHNR, FQNEAQ (reference sequence). CDR3 length: 16 amino acids. V lost 3 bases, J lost 7 bases, and 10 bases stayed unmatched. Original data processing: Using reference gene primer amplification, nucleated cell counts were estimated. Method: immunoSEQ multiplex PCR; TCRdb's copy keeps in-frame clones and lacks some. The DNA was the basis for D and trimming; V, J and clone size are from that table. This sample has about 310,000 clones; roughly 87% occur once, and the top ten carry 1%. This receptor was obtained from a man aged 45-65 years with active or convalescent COVID-19. Input material: peripheral blood. The genes are TRBV7-9 and TRBJ1-4, with TRBD1 matching 8 bases. This CDR3 reads CASSFPSTGEGEKLFF. The CDR3 bases are TGTGCCAGCAGCTTCCCGTCGACAGGGGAGGGTGAAAAACTGTTTTTT.